The 6 T cell receptor beta chains below were found in one sample sequenced in a study of regulatory T cells in long-lasting Graves disease. Time point in this sample: persistent/refractory GD, antithyroid drugs over 5 years with positive TRAb. Extracted PBMC RNA gave rise to the TCR library. In building TCR beta libraries, iRepertoire HTBI primers were used together with Arm-PCR of CDR3 regions. Using its own MiXCR run on the multiplex PCR reads, TCRdb lists one record per CDR3 protein. The data hold almost 350,000 distinct CDR3 sequences, with about 18% observed a single time. The sequences come from peripheral blood mononuclear cells (PBMCs), collected when the disease was refractory, from a patient treated with antithyroid drugs. The receptors derive from a female donor with Graves disease.

This clonotype appeared many times. V is TRBV7-2 and J is TRBJ2-5, with no clear D. CDR3 length: 15 amino acids. Per the germline V gene, CDR1 is SGHTA and CDR2 is FQGNSA. V shed 0 bases and J shed 2 bases, with 10 bases lying between them. The CDR3 region is CASSLAGIPQETQYF. The CDR3 DNA sequence: TGTGCCAGCAGCTTAGCGGGGATCCCTCAAGAGACCCAGTACTTC.

A note on this clonotype: A much larger clone is a single base away; this may be a read error. J is TRBJ1-3 and V is TRBV11-2, with D perhaps matching TRBD1 (5 bases). The CDR3 covers 16 residues. Germline CDR1 and CDR2: SGHAT and FQNNGV. This CDR3 is CASSSPRGGFGDTIYF. The CDR3 DNA reads TGTGCCAGCAGCTCCCCCCGGGGGGGGTTTGGAGACACCATATATTTT.

This clonotype appeared many times. The rearrangement links TRBV29-1 to TRBJ1-2; D is unclear. V was shortened by 5 bases and J by 7 bases, with 11 bases between the two germline ends. Per germline, CDR1 SQVTM and CDR2 ANQGSEA. This CDR3 spans 11 amino acids. The CDR3 here is CSVSRALGYTF. The CDR3 DNA is TGCAGCGTTTCAAGGGCGCTTGGCTACACCTTC.

The sample holds many counts of this clonotype. The rearrangement links TRBV28 to TRBJ1-1; 9 bases map to TRBD1. Trimming took 3 bases from V and 11 from J; bases not matched to a gene: 13. The CDR3 is 15 residues long. Germline values: CDR1 MDHEN, CDR2 SYDVKM. The CDR3, as DNA: TGTGCCAGCAGTTTGTTCACTATCGGGACAGGGACTGCTTTCTTT. Protein: CASSLFTIGTGTAFF.

This clonotype was observed many times. The genes are TRBV28 and TRBJ1-5, with D unresolved. Germline lookup yields CDR1 MDHEN and CDR2 SYDVKM. The CDR3 is 16 residues long. Trimming took off 3 bases at V and 0 bases at J, with 12 bases between the two ends. CDR3 sequence: CASSFWGGYSNQPQHF. CDR3 coding DNA: TGTGCCAGCAGTTTTTGGGGAGGGTATAGCAATCAGCCCCAGCATTTT.

The CDR3 protein is CASSQDWSGVEGSNQPQHF. The CDR3 nucleotides are TGCGCCAGCAGCCAAGATTGGTCAGGGGTCGAGGGTAGCAATCAGCCCCAGCATTTT. The chain employs TRBV4-3 and TRBJ1-5, with a tentative D call TRBD1 (6 bases). The germline CDR1 and CDR2 sequences are LGHNA and YSLEER. V lost 0 bases, J lost 0 bases, and 18 bases lay in between. The CDR3 sequence is 19 residues long.